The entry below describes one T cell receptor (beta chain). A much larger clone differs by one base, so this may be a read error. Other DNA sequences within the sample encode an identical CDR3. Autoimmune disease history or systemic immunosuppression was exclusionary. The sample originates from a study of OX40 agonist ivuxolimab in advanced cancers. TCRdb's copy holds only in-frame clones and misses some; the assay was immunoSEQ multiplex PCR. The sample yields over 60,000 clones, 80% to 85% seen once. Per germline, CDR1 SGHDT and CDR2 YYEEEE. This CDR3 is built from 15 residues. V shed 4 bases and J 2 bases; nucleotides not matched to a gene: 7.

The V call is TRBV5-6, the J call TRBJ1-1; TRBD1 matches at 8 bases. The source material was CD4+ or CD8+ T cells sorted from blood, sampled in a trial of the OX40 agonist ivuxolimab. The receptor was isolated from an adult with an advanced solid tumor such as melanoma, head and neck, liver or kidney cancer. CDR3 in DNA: TGTGCCAGCAGCCACTCCGGGACAGGAAACACTGAAGCTTTCTTT. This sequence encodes CASSHSGTGNTEAFF. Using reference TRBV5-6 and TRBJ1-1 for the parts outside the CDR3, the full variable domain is DAGVTQSPTHLIKTRGQQVTLRCSPKSGHDTVSWYQQALGQGPQFIFQYYEEEERQRGNFPDRFSGHQFPNYSSELNVNALLLGDSALYLCASSHSGTGNTEAFFGQGTRLTVV.